This T cell receptor (beta chain) emerged from a study of cytomegalovirus exposure and HLA in healthy donors. Per the germline V gene, CDR1 is LNHDA and CDR2 is SQIVND (reference sequence). V lost 3 bases and J lost 5, with 14 bases in between. The CDR3 consists of 14 residues. The PCR contained 60 Vbeta and 13 Jbeta primers. Repertoires were generated with immunoSEQ multiplex PCR, while TCRdb's copy carries only in-frame clones and drops some. This sample carries 150,000 to 200,000 clones, 77% of them seen once, and the ten largest clones take 1.5% to 2%. The donors (healthy individuals) were bone marrow donors.

The chain joins TRBV19 to TRBJ2-7, with D possibly being TRBD2 (5 bases). Sequencing was done on a sample of PBMCs. The receptor's source is a woman between 25 and 40 years old in good health and CMV-seronegative. This CDR3 is CASSIRGKLDEQYF. In DNA, the CDR3 is TGTGCCAGTAGTATCCGGGGTAAACTGGACGAGCAGTACTTC.